A single sample gave rise to the 31 T cell receptor beta chains below, sequenced in a study of PD-1 blockade in classical Hodgkin lymphoma. Indicated time point: cycle 4 day 1 (C4D1), after less than seven weeks of nivolumab. Relapses following autologous stem cell transplantation were seen in all patients, with brentuximab vedotin exposure varying. The method was immunoSEQ multiplex PCR; TCRdb's version includes in-frame clones alone and lacks a portion of them. The sample comprises about 38,000 clones, around 80% of which are singletons, and 9.8% rests with the top ten. The input for sequencing was peripheral blood mononuclear cells (PBMCs), taken before the fourth cycle of nivolumab. These receptor sequences come from a human donor with classical Hodgkin lymphoma.

The rearrangement uses TRBV7-2 and TRBJ2-2; 10 bases align to TRBD2. The germline V gene has CDR1 SGHTA and CDR2 FQGNSA. The CDR3 is 15 residues long. V gave up 4 bases and J gave up 1 base; unmatched junction bases: 0. CDR3 in DNA: TGTGCCAGCAGCTCTAGCGGGGGGAACACCGGGGAGCTGTTTTTT. This translates into CASSSSGGNTGELFF.

This sequence joins TRBV5-1 and TRBJ2-1; 8 nucleotides agree with TRBD1. Per germline, CDR1 SGHRS and CDR2 YFSETQ. The junction had 7 bases not matched to a gene; V was cut back by 2 bases and J by 9 bases. This CDR3 is 14 amino acids long. This chain's CDR3 is CASSLRQGLTEQFF. In DNA, the CDR3 is TGCGCCAGCAGCTTAAGACAGGGGTTGACTGAGCAGTTCTTC.

The chain combines TRBV6-6 with TRBJ2-3; tentatively, D is TRBD1 or TRBD2 (5 bases each). Trimming removed 5 bases from V and 4 bases from J, with 16 bases in between. Germline loops: CDR1 MNHNY, CDR2 SVGAGI (reference sequence). This CDR3 comprises 15 residues. The CDR3 nucleotides read TGTGCCAGCAGTCCTGGGGCCTCCGGGGCAGATACGCAGTATTTT. Its translation is CASSPGASGADTQYF.

Turning to this clone: A much larger clone lies one base from this, so it may be a read error. The V and J genes are TRBV7-2 and TRBJ1-3; D gene uncertain. Germline CDR1 is SGHTA and CDR2 is FQGNSA. This CDR3 is built from 14 residues. V gave up 2 bases and J gave up 2 bases, with 7 bases separating them. CDR3 bases: TGTGCCAGCAGCTTATCTGGGGCTGGAAACACCATATATTTT. As protein: CASSLSGAGNTIYF.

This chain joins TRBV6-5 and TRBJ2-5; D perhaps matches TRBD1 (5 bases). Trimming cost V 5 bases and J 4 bases, with 14 bases left between them. This CDR3 is 14 amino acids long. The germline CDR1 and CDR2 sequences are MNHEY and SVGAGI. The CDR3 region is CASSRGTSPETQYF. Written as DNA, the CDR3 is TGTGCCAGCAGTAGGGGAACAAGTCCAGAGACCCAGTACTTC.

This rearrangement joins TRBV5-8 to TRBJ2-6; tentative D call: TRBD1 (5 bases). The CDR3 consists of 20 residues. Germline-derived CDR1 and CDR2 are SGHTS and YDEGEE. With 4 bases removed from V and 2 bases from J, the gap between germline ends came to 25 bases. The DNA of the CDR3 is TGTGCCAGCAGCCTCTTTCGGAAGGGGCGGTTAAGGACTGGGGCCAACGTCCTGACTTTC. Translating gives CASSLFRKGRLRTGANVLTF.

This clone was seen only a few times. The rearrangement links TRBV5-4 to TRBJ2-1; D unclear. In germline, CDR1 is SGHNT, CDR2 YYREEE (reference sequence). Deletions cut 0 bases from V and 5 bases from J, with 12 bases between. The CDR3 sequence is 15 residues long. The CDR3 bases are TGTGCCAGCAGCTTGGGCCCGGCCACCAACAATGAGCAGTTCTTC. This gives the protein CASSLGPATNNEQFF.

The rearrangement links TRBV7-2 to TRBJ2-7; 8 bases map to TRBD2. The CDR3 spans 15 residues. Trimming took 0 bases from V and 7 from J; bases not matched to a gene: 8. From germline, CDR1 is SGHTA and CDR2 FQGNSA. CDR3 nucleotide sequence: TGTGCCAGCAGCTTAGCTATAAAGACGGGGGGGGAGCAGTACTTC. This gives the protein CASSLAIKTGGEQYF.

This sequence joins TRBV28 and TRBJ1-5; D gene uncertain. The CDR3 contains 18 residues. CDR1 and CDR2 (germline): MDHEN, SYDVKM. V dropped 3 bases and J dropped 0 bases, with 18 bases sitting between them. DNA for the CDR3: TGTGCCAGCAGTTTGGAAACAGAACTGTACCATAGCAATCAGCCCCAGCATTTT. Protein product: CASSLETELYHSNQPQHF.

This chain uses TRBV5-4 with TRBJ2-7; 7 bases agree with TRBD1. After removal of 4 bases from V and 4 bases from J, the junction contained 8 bases not matched to a gene. The CDR3 is 14 amino acids. Looked up from germline, CDR1 is SGHNT and CDR2 is YYREEE (reference sequence). This chain's CDR3 is CASSHRDSLYEQYF. The DNA of the CDR3 is TGTGCCAGCAGCCACCGGGACAGTCTTTACGAGCAGTACTTC. Full variable domain (missing parts from reference TRBV5-4 and TRBJ2-7): ETGVTQSPTHLIKTRGQQVTLRCSSQSGHNTVSWYQQALGQGPQFIFQYYREEENGRGNFPPRFSGLQFPNYSSELNVNALELDDSALYLCASSHRDSLYEQYFGPGTRLTVT.

The genes are TRBV7-3 and TRBJ2-1, with 12 bases that match TRBD2. CDR1 and CDR2 from the germline V gene are SGHTA and FQGTGA. Germline trimming cut 2 bases from V and 6 bases from J; bases unmatched to any gene: 2. There are 15 residues in the CDR3. The CDR3, as DNA: TGTGCCAGCAGCTTAGGACTAGCGGGGTCCAATGAGCAGTTCTTC. This translates into CASSLGLAGSNEQFF. The variable domain in full, with the rest retrieved from reference TRBV7-3 and TRBJ2-1, is GAGVSQTPSNKVTEKGKYVELRCDPISGHTALYWYRQSLGQGPEFLIYFQGTGAADDSGLPNDRFFAVRPEGSVSTLKIQRTERGDSAVYLCASSLGLAGSNEQFFGPGTRLTVL.

The rearrangement joins TRBV18 to TRBJ1-2; D is unresolved. Germline CDR1 and CDR2: KGHSH and LQKENI. The CDR3 is 14 residues long. V gave up 1 base and J gave up 4 bases, with 10 bases separating them. The CDR3 is CASSPQGTTYGYTF. The CDR3 DNA reads TGTGCCAGCTCACCACAGGGAACGACCTATGGCTACACCTTC.

The chain uses TRBV27 and TRBJ1-1; the match to TRBD1 covers 9 bases. The CDR3 extends over 14 amino acids. CDR1 is MNHEY and CDR2 is SMNVEV in the germline V gene (reference sequence). Germline trimming cut 3 bases from V and 7 bases from J; bases unmatched to any gene: 6. The CDR3 reads CASSFKQGAGEAFF. DNA of the CDR3: TGTGCCAGCAGTTTTAAACAGGGGGCCGGTGAAGCTTTCTTT.

The DNA for the CDR3 is TGCGCCAGCAGCCATCTCCGACTAGCGGGGAGCACAGATACGCAGTATTTT. Amino acid sequence: CASSHLRLAGSTDTQYF. The rearrangement joins TRBV4-3 to TRBJ2-3, with TRBD2 identical over 11 bases. Germline V gene lookup returns CDR1 LGHNA and CDR2 YSLEER. The CDR3 is made up of 17 amino acids. V gave up 3 bases and J gave up 0 bases; unmatched junction bases: 5.

The chain joins TRBV7-9 to TRBJ2-3; 7 bases agree with TRBD2. Germline V gene sequence: CDR1 SEHNR, CDR2 FQNEAQ (reference sequence). The ends lost 4 bases at V and 4 bases at J; junction bases unmatched: 8. The CDR3 is 15 amino acids. The CDR3 DNA reads TGTGCCAGCAGCTCGGCTAGCGGTCTGTCAGATACGCAGTATTTT. It specifies CASSSASGLSDTQYF.

The rearrangement links TRBV4-1 to TRBJ1-4; unclear D gene. V was pared by 0 bases and J by 6 bases, with 8 bases between. The germline CDR1 and CDR2 sequences are MGHRA and YSYEKL. The CDR3 runs to 14 residues. The CDR3 nucleotides are TGCGCCAGCAGCCAAGATACAAGGGATGAAAAACTGTTTTTT. Translated: CASSQDTRDEKLFF.

This clone was recorded only once. Other DNA sequences in the same sample also yield this CDR3. This rearrangement joins TRBV18 to TRBJ1-2; TRBD1 aligns across 7 bases. CDR1 KGHSH and CDR2 LQKENI come from the germline V gene. The CDR3 consists of 13 residues. V lost 6 bases and J lost 5; bases outside the gene matches: 6. The CDR3: CASSPDRVYGYTF. In nucleotides, the CDR3 is TGTGCCAGCTCTCCTGACAGGGTATATGGCTACACCTTC.

The chain employs TRBV13 and TRBJ1-1, with D perhaps matching TRBD1 (5 bases). From germline, CDR1 is PRHDT and CDR2 FYEKMQ (reference sequence). This CDR3 has 12 amino acids. Trimming stripped 8 bases from V and 1 base from J, with 8 bases between. For the CDR3, the DNA is TGTGCCAGCTTAAGGGGGAACACTGAAGCTTTCTTT. Protein product: CASLRGNTEAFF.

The genes are TRBV2 and TRBJ2-5; D is tentatively TRBD1 or TRBD2 (6 bases each). This CDR3 has 12 residues. CDR1 is SNHLY, CDR2 FYNNEI, per germline. V was shortened by 8 bases and J by 5 bases, with 12 bases between the two germline ends. CDR3 DNA: TGTGCCAGCGGGGGGCCGACGGAGACCCAGTACTTC. This translates into CASGGPTETQYF.

This chain uses TRBV28 with TRBJ2-5, with unresolved D. Germline values: CDR1 MDHEN, CDR2 SYDVKM. The germline V and J ends were trimmed by 5 bases and 5 bases, with 15 bases remaining between them. CDR3 length: 14 residues. CDR3 bases: TGTGCCAGCAGTATAGGAACGAGTAGGGAGACCCAGTACTTC. The encoded protein is CASSIGTSRETQYF.

The CDR3 coding sequence is TGTGCCAGCAGCGTAAGGACAGGGGGCCAAGAGACCCAGTACTTC. Translated, it gives CASSVRTGGQETQYF. The V gene is TRBV9, the J gene TRBJ2-5; the match to TRBD1 covers 10 bases. CDR1 and CDR2 (germline): SGDLS, YYNGEE. This CDR3 spans 15 amino acids. V lost 1 base, J lost 1 base, and 1 base stayed unmatched. Variable domain in full (rest from reference TRBV9 and TRBJ2-5): DSGVTQTPKHLITATGQRVTLRCSPRSGDLSVYWYQQSLDQGLQFLIQYYNGEERAKGNILERFSAQQFPDLHSELNLSSLELGDSALYFCASSVRTGGQETQYFGPGTRLLVL.

This clone showed up just a few times. The chain joins TRBV2 to TRBJ1-1, with D unclear. The V gene's germline CDR1 is SNHLY and CDR2 FYNNEI. This CDR3 has 10 residues. V was pared by 4 bases and J by 7 bases, with 4 bases between. CDR3 region: CASSVGEAFF. CDR3 in DNA: TGTGCCAGCAGTGTGGGTGAAGCTTTCTTT. Using reference TRBV2 and TRBJ1-1 for the parts outside the CDR3, the full variable domain is EPEVTQTPSHQVTQMGQEVILRCVPISNHLYFYWYRQILGQKVEFLVSFYNNEISEKSEIFDDQFSVERPDGSNFTLKIRSTKLEDSAMYFCASSVGEAFFGQGTRLTVV.

The V call is TRBV2, the J call TRBJ1-5; TRBD1 aligns across 8 bases. CDR1 is SNHLY, CDR2 FYNNEI, per germline. V lost 6 bases to trimming and J lost 3 bases; unmatched junction nucleotides: 7. CDR3 length: 15 amino acids. In nucleotides, the CDR3 is TGTGCCAGCAGCGGGAGGACAGGGATCAATCAGCCCCAGCATTTT. It specifies CASSGRTGINQPQHF.

The chain employs TRBV28 and TRBJ1-5, with 8 bases lining up with TRBD1. Trimming removed 6 bases from V and 1 base from J; junction bases left unmatched: 8. Germline CDR1 is MDHEN and CDR2 is SYDVKM. CDR3 size: 16 residues. CDR3 coding DNA: TGTGCCAGCAGAAAAGGATACAGGGGGAGCAATCAGCCCCAGCATTTT. Its protein product is CASRKGYRGSNQPQHF.

CDR3 sequence: CASSEGTAGGNTIYF. As DNA, the CDR3 is TGTGCCAGCAGCGAGGGGACAGCGGGGGGAAACACCATATATTTT. V and J are TRBV9 and TRBJ1-3; TRBD1 matches 7 bases. Germline CDR1 is SGDLS and CDR2 is YYNGEE. With V trimmed by 3 bases and J by 4 bases, 7 bases remained unmatched. This CDR3 contains 15 residues.

The rearrangement links TRBV18 to TRBJ2-7, with 11 bases lining up with TRBD2. The V gene end was trimmed by 3 bases and the J gene end by 1 base; junction bases not matched to a gene: 5. The CDR3 is made up of 16 amino acids. Germline values: CDR1 KGHSH, CDR2 LQKENI. In nucleotides, the CDR3 is TGTGCCAGCTCACCCTTTCTAGCGGGGGGTTCCTACGAGCAGTACTTC. Its translation is CASSPFLAGGSYEQYF.

The chain combines TRBV9 with TRBJ2-1, with D possibly TRBD2 on 6 matching bases. The CDR3 is 16 amino acids. Trimming cost V 1 base and J 4 bases, with 15 bases left between them. Germline CDR1 reads SGDLS; CDR2 reads YYNGEE. The CDR3 spells CASSVRMAGSYNEQFF. CDR3 coding DNA: TGTGCCAGCAGCGTAAGGATGGCGGGGAGTTACAATGAGCAGTTCTTC.

The genes are TRBV15 and TRBJ1-2, with TRBD1 identical over 10 bases. The CDR3 has 15 amino acids. J lost 4 bases, V lost 1 base, and 3 bases had no gene match. CDR1 is LNHNV and CDR2 is YYDKDF in the germline V gene (reference sequence). The CDR3, as DNA: TGTGCCACCAGCAGAGCGGGGACAGGGGCCTATGGCTACACCTTC. It yields the protein CATSRAGTGAYGYTF.

V is TRBV30 and J is TRBJ1-1; D not resolved. The CDR3 has 11 residues. V was clipped by 3 bases and J by 4 bases, with 6 bases between them. Per germline, CDR1 GTSNPN and CDR2 SVGIG (reference sequence). CDR3 sequence reads: CAWRLITEAFF. The CDR3 region has the DNA TGTGCCTGGAGGCTGATCACTGAAGCTTTCTTT.

The V and J genes are TRBV6-1 and TRBJ1-4, with 8 bases matching TRBD1. The CDR3 is made up of 16 amino acids. With V trimmed by 0 bases and J by 8 bases, 8 bases remained unmatched. From germline, CDR1 is MNHNS and CDR2 SASEGT. As DNA, the CDR3 is TGTGCCAGCAGTGAAGCAGAGGACAGGGATGACGAAAAACTGTTTTTT. Its protein product is CASSEAEDRDDEKLFF.

This chain joins TRBV9 and TRBJ2-3; D uncertain. V lost 4 bases to trimming and J lost 2 bases, with 11 bases between them. The CDR3 contains 14 residues. Per germline, CDR1 SGDLS and CDR2 YYNGEE. The CDR3 loop reads CASSRQGNTDTQYF. DNA of the CDR3: TGTGCCAGCAGCAGGCAAGGGAACACAGATACGCAGTATTTT.